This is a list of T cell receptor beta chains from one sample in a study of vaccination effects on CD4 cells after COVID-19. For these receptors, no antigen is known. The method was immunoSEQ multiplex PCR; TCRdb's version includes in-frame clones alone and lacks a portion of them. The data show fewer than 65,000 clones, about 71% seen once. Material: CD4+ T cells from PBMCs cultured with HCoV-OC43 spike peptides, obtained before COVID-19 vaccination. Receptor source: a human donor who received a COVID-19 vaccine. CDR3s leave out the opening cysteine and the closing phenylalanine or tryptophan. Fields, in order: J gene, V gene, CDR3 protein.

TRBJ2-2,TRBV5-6,ASSLGPGFDTGELF
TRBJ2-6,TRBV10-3,AIRDTSGANVLT
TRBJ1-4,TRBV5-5,ASSLQGANEKLF
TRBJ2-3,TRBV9,ASSAGTSGADTQY
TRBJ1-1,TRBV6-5,ASSSWDRGTEAF
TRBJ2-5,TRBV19,ASSIVPGLAGETQY
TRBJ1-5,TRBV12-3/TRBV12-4,ASRQGSDQPQH
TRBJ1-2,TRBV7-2,ASSPGGGTHGYT
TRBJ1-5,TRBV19,ASTDRAYSNQPQH
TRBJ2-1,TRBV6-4,ASSDRDRGNEQF
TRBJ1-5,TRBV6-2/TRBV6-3,ASSYAGLSQPQH
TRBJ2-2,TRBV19,ASRTGPNTGELF
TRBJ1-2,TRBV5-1,ASSLDGSDYGYT
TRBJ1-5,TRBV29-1,SVRYTGTSSNQPQH
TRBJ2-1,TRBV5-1,ASSLSGGWDVNEQF
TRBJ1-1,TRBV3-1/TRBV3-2,ASSQGGGRNTEAF
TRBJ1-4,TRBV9,ASSPTGIGEKLF
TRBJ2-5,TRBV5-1,ASSSSAVNQETQY
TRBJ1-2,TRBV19,ASSTDPGYSYT
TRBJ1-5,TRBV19,ASRGLPNSNQPQH
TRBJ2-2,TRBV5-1,ASSLEVGTGTGELF
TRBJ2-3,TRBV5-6,ASSSWAGSTQY
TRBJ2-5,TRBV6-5,ASKFQGGETQY
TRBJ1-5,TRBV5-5,ASTWTGGNQPQH
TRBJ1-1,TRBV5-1,ASSLVAGANTEAF
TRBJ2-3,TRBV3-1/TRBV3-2,ASSQLMGNTQY
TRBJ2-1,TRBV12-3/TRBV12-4,ASSLGAAWEQF
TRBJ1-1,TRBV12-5,ASGFLAGQLNTEAF
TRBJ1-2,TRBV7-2,ASSLAGNYGYT
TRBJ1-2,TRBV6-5,ASRPGTAEYYGYT
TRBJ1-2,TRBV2,ASSGQGSGYT
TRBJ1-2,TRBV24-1,ATSDLGFYGYT
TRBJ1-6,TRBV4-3,ASSQDRDPPLH
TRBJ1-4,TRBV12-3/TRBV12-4,ASSSEEGEKLF
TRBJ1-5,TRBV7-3,ASSSIDGPPGSNQPQH
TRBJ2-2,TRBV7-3,ASSPTRGARGELF
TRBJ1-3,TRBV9,ASSVGQGAMNTIY
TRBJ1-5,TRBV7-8,ASSPQSGRVNQPQH
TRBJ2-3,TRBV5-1,ASSLQTSGGLDTQY
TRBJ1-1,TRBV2,ASSATGDRTEAF
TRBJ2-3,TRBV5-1,ASSPGTSGVDTQY
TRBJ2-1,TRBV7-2,ASSLVGGPDGREQF
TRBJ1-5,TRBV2,ASSAYLQVDQPQH
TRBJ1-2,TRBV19,ASSIMGQQDYGYT
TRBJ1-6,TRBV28,ASSQSGTGNNSPLH
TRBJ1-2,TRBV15,ATSRVEGNYGYT
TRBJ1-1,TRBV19,ASTHLKNTEAF
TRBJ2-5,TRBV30,AWSVLWGEETQY
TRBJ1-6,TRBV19,ASSPRTAYNSPLH
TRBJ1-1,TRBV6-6,ASIRQLNTEAF
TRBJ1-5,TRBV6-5,ASSPTGVGNQPQH
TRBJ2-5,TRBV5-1,ASSYLLRNQETQY
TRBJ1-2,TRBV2,ASSEQFYGYT
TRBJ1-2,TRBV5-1,ASSLVRGKTDGYT
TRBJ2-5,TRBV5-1,ASSPQTDSETQY
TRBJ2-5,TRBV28,ASSLWTGVETQY
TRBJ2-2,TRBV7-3,ASSLSVSSNTGELF
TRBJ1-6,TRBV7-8,ATRGQSYNSPLH
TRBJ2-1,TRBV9,ASSGRPSYNEQF
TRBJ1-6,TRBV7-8,ASSLTGPGYNSPLH